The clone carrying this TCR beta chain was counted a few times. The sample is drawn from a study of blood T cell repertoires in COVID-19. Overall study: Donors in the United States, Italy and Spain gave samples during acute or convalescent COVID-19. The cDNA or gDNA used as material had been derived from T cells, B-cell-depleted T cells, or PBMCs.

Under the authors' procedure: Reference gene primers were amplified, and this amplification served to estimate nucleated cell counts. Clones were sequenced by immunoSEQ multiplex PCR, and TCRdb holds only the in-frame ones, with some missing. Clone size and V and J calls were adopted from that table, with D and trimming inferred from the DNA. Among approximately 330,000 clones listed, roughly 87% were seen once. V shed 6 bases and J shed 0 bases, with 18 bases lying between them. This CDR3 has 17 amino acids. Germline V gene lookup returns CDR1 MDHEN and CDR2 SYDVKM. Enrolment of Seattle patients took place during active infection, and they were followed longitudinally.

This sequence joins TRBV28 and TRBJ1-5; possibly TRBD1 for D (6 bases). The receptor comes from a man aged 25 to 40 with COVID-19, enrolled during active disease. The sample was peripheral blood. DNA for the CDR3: TGTGCCAGCAGGATGGGACACTTGCTTTCTAGCAATCAGCCCCAGCATTTT. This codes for CASRMGHLLSSNQPQHF.